This TCR beta chain originates from a study of naive CD8 T cells in extremely preterm neonates (dated by TCRdb to 2016 to 2017). The study in broad terms: The abstract gives the adult participants' age range as 25-50 years, whereas the methods give 20-50 years. TCRbeta CDR3 repertoires of sorted naive CD8+ T cells were compared across four age groups: extremely preterm neonates, term neonates, young children and adults. What the work shows at the level of the full study, not this receptor alone: A larger fraction of CDR3 nucleotide sequences was shared among preterm neonates (roughly 2.7%) than among term neonates (around 0.4%), young children (roughly 0.03%) and adults (about 0.01%). Preterm neonates had significantly lower iChao1 richness than all other age groups (p < 0.05) and an even clone distribution, indicating a less rich repertoire. Compared with the older groups, preterm CDR3s were shorter and closer to germline, carrying fewer N additions and showing less junctional trimming. Prospective longitudinal studies of preterm and term neonates were called for by the authors so that T cell development could be tracked within individuals. Among the limitations the authors pointed out were a small sample size and productive template counts that varied across preterm samples.

The peripheral blood donors were five healthy children aged roughly 15-56 months who were having elective routine surgery, plus five healthy nonsmoking adults. Healthy nonsmokers aged about 19-50 years, with a median age of around 40 years, served as the adult controls. A FACSAria III cell sorter was used to sort live, Annexin V-negative naive CD8+ T cells (CD3+CD8+CD45RA+CCR7+). Per sample, between roughly 18,000 and 100,000 naive CD8+ T cells were obtained by sorting. Ficoll-Paque density gradient centrifugation was used to isolate mononuclear cells from diluted blood. Before sorting, mononuclear cells were cryopreserved in roughly 10% DMSO plus 90% FBS and kept long term at -150 degrees C. After thawing, cells were stained with Annexin V along with antibodies against CD3, CD8, CCR7 and CD45RA. The DNeasy Blood and Tissue Kit was used to extract genomic DNA from sorted cell pellets that had been snap-frozen.

TCRbeta CDR3 regions were amplified from genomic DNA by a two-step, bias-controlled multiplex PCR. The multiplex PCR included primers specific for each TRBV and TRBJ gene segment. The immunoSEQ Assay was used to generate the TCRbeta repertoire data. Per the source publication's procedure: To merge closely related sequences, reads went through filtering and clustering using a relative-frequency ratio and a modified nearest-neighbor algorithm. IMGT annotation was the basis for assigning V, D and J genes to CDR3 sequences. Template counts were normalized for PCR amplification bias and quantified against synthetic TCR CDR3 analog sequences. Only unique productive sequences, defined as in-frame CDR3 sequences without stop codons, were included in the analyses. The immunoSEQ Analyzer software was used to calculate iChao1 richness and clonality, with clonality defined as 1 minus Pielou's evenness. Statistical testing was performed in JMP, using Student's t-test or a non-parametric test depending on Shapiro-Wilk normality results. TCRdb obtained this table from immuneACCESS and retained in-frame rearrangements with V and J assigned. These tables miss some clones; where compared with another copy, unresolved V genes account for less than half of the shortfall, and the remainder is unexplained. The V and J calls and the clone size are those of that table, but D and trimming were determined from the DNA. The sample table records around 6,000 clones; about 97% of these occur just once. Approximately 0.76% of the sample is held by the ten biggest clonotypes.

In the case of this clone: This clone's antigen is unknown. Base-call qualities are not available, and no considerably larger clone is one nucleotide away.

Including the terminal cysteine and phenylalanine, the CDR3 comprises 11 residues. This entry keeps only the CDR3 DNA: 33 bases, framed from base 1. Trimming takes 3 bases from V and 11 bases from J, and the germline ends sit 10 bases apart. The germline V gene yields MDHEN for CDR1 and SYDVKM for CDR2. Sequences were obtained from naive CD8+ T cells from blood. The chain employs TRBV28 and TRBJ1-1; the D gene identity is not certain. This TCR came from a human donor in good health. The nucleotide sequence is given as TGTGCCAGCAGTTTCGTCCGTGTGGCTTTCTTT. Its protein product is CASSFVRVAFF.